The T cell receptor beta chain under discussion was sequenced for a study of cytomegalovirus exposure and HLA in healthy donors. Regarding this clone: What it binds is not known.

Whole-study results and caveats: An assumption of roughly uniform sequencing depth across donors underlay the presence/absence analyses. There were about 160 TCR beta chains listed as cytomegalovirus-associated. The authors later found most CMV-associated TCR beta chains appeared HLA-restricted. Most sequenced TCRs were rare (though some public TCRs occurred in many donors).

PCR primers comprised 60 Vbeta and 13 Jbeta primers. TCRdb keeps only in-frame clones here, not all; method: immunoSEQ multiplex PCR. The sample data list some 200,000 clones. V shed 3 bases and J shed 7 bases, with 16 bases lying between them. Germline CDR1 reads GTSNPN; CDR2 reads SVGIG (reference sequence). The CDR3 consists of 15 residues. The receptor was derived from a boy aged 10-17 years in good health and CMV-seronegative. Sequencing was done on a sample of PBMCs. The chain recombines TRBV30 with TRBJ1-6, with a possible D match to TRBD1 (6 bases). The CDR3 here is CAWSPWTAVNSPLHF. CDR3 coding DNA: TGTGCCTGGAGCCCCTGGACAGCCGTAAATTCACCCCTCCACTTT.